Listed here are 32 T cell receptor beta chains from one sample, sequenced in a study of neurological immune-mediated disorders (dated by TCRdb to between 2018 and 2021). Libraries were built with 5' RACE. Sequenced using an Illumina HiSeq 2500. The raw public reads went through TCRdb reprocessing: fastp at Q25, MiXCR clone calling, in-frame beta chains kept. Rows with one shared CDR3 protein collapse into an entry with the most common genes and DNA. For this sample there are approximately 15,000 distinct CDR3 sequences; approximately 13% appear just once. 41% of the sample rests with the top ten. Source material: CD8+ T cells from blood. The receptors were gathered from a female donor with HTLV-1-associated myelopathy (HAM/TSP).

This clonotype was detected many times. The chain is built from TRBV4-1 and TRBJ1-1; 8 nucleotides line up with TRBD1. Germline trimming cut 6 bases from V and 1 base from J; bases unmatched to any gene: 7. Germline lookup yields CDR1 MGHRA and CDR2 YSYEKL. The CDR3 extends over 15 amino acids. The CDR3: CASRSGQAKNTEAFF. CDR3 DNA: TGCGCCAGCAGGTCGGGACAGGCTAAGAACACTGAAGCTTTCTTT.

This clonotype was recorded at least ten times. This sequence joins TRBV2 and TRBJ1-1, with a possible D match to TRBD1 (6 bases). The germline gives CDR1 SNHLY, CDR2 FYNNEI. V shed 6 bases and J shed 10 bases, with 18 bases lying between them. The CDR3 length is 13 residues. CDR3 DNA sequence: TGTGCCAGCAGCGACGAGGTCCGGGACACAGCTTTCTTT. It yields the protein CASSDEVRDTAFF.

The V and J genes are TRBV10-3 and TRBJ2-5; TRBD1 might be the D (6 bases). This CDR3 has 13 amino acids. Germline lookup yields CDR1 ENHRY and CDR2 SYGVKD. Deletions cut 11 bases from V and 2 bases from J, with 15 bases between. The CDR3 sequence: CASGQGWQETQYF. The CDR3 DNA follows: TGTGCCTCTGGCCAGGGGTGGCAAGAGACCCAGTACTTC.

This clonotype was observed many times. The J gene is TRBJ2-7, the V gene TRBV7-2; D is uncertain. Trimming stripped 2 bases from V and 3 bases from J, with 8 bases between. Looked up from germline, CDR1 is SGHTA and CDR2 is FQGNSA. The CDR3 has 13 residues. CDR3 nucleotides: TGTGCCAGCAGCTTAATTACTATCTACGAGCAGTACTTC. This translates into CASSLITIYEQYF.

This clonotype appeared many times. The gene calls are TRBV5-1 and TRBJ2-1; 12 positions agree with TRBD1. The junction had 2 bases not matched to a gene; V was cut back by 0 bases and J by 1 base. CDR3 length equals 17 residues. Germline CDR1 and CDR2: SGHRS and YFSETQ. The chain's CDR3 is CASSLGDRGQSYNEQFF. CDR3 sequence (DNA): TGCGCCAGCAGCTTGGGGGACAGGGGGCAGTCCTACAATGAGCAGTTCTTC.

This clonotype appeared many times. This chain joins TRBV9 and TRBJ2-3, with D possibly matching TRBD2 (6 bases). This CDR3 is built from 15 residues. V was cut by 0 bases and J by 4 bases, with 12 bases left in between. Germline-derived CDR1 and CDR2 are SGDLS and YYNGEE. CDR3 loop: CASSVVGTGPDTQYF. As DNA, the CDR3 is TGTGCCAGCAGCGTAGTAGGGACTGGGCCAGATACGCAGTATTTT.

The rearrangement links TRBV12-3 or TRBV12-4 to TRBJ2-7; 7 bases are shared with TRBD2. The CDR3 loop spans 14 amino acids. V shed 3 bases, J shed 4 bases, and the junction held 6 bases outside the gene matches. The CDR3, as DNA: TGTGCCAGCAGTTTCGGGGGGAAAGGGTACGAGCAGTACTTC. Translating gives CASSFGGKGYEQYF.

This clonotype was detected only once. One end of the junction varies from germline; a read error may be responsible. The chain is built from TRBV5-5 and TRBJ2-5; TRBD2 matches at 7 bases. CDR3 size: 16 residues. The germline V gene has CDR1 SGHKS and CDR2 YYEKEE (reference sequence). The CDR3 is CASSLNPGLEGETQNF. DNA of the CDR3: TGTGCCAGCAGCTTGAACCCTGGACTAGAGGGAGAGACCCAGAACTTC. The whole variable domain, filled in from reference TRBV5-5 and TRBJ2-5, reads DAGVTQSPTHLIKTRGQQVTLRCSPISGHKSVSWYQQVLGQGPQFIFQYYEKEERGRGNFPDRFSARQFPNYSSELNVNALLLGDSALYLCASSLNPGLEGETQNFGPGTRLLVL.

This clonotype was picked up a small number of times. As DNA, the CDR3 is TGTGCCAGCAGCTTAGGAGGGGAAGAGACCCAGTACTTC. Protein: CASSLGGEETQYF. The rearrangement uses TRBV7-9 and TRBJ2-5; D could derive from TRBD1 or TRBD2 (5 bases each). The CDR3 contains 13 residues. CDR1 and CDR2 from the germline V gene are SEHNR and FQNEAQ (reference sequence). Between the trimmed V and J ends, which lost 1 base and 3 bases, there was a span of 6 bases. Complete variable domain (other parts from reference TRBV7-9 and TRBJ2-5): DTGVSQNPRHKITKRGQNVTFRCDPISEHNRLYWYRQTLGQGPEFLTYFQNEAQLEKSRLLSDRFSAERPKGSFSTLEIQRTEQGDSAMYLCASSLGGEETQYFGPGTRLLVL.

There are many counts of this clonotype. The chain couples TRBV20-1 to TRBJ2-7; 10 bases agree with TRBD2. V dropped 5 bases and J dropped 3; count of bases not matched to a gene: 10. The CDR3 spans 15 residues. Germline V gives CDR1 DFQATT, CDR2 SNEGSKA (reference sequence). Here the CDR3 reads CSAPGEPSGSYEQYF. In DNA form, the CDR3 reads TGCAGTGCTCCCGGAGAGCCTAGCGGGAGCTACGAGCAGTACTTC.

This clonotype was counted at least ten times. CDR3 loop: CASSLEGYGYTF. The CDR3 region has the DNA TGTGCCAGCAGCTTAGAGGGCTATGGCTACACCTTC. The chain couples TRBV7-9 to TRBJ1-2; no clear D. The CDR3 covers 12 residues. Between the trimmed V and J ends, which lost 1 base and 4 bases, there was a span of 4 bases. Germline V gene sequence: CDR1 SEHNR, CDR2 FQNEAQ (reference sequence).

This clonotype was counted ten times or more. The chain is built from TRBV4-3 and TRBJ1-4, with 8 bases lining up with TRBD1. Germline V gene lookup returns CDR1 LGHNA and CDR2 YSLEER. Trimming at V came to 1 base and at J to 5 bases, leaving 6 bases not matched to a gene. The CDR3 runs 16 residues. Here the CDR3 reads CASSQGTGQKNEKLFF. Written as DNA, the CDR3 is TGCGCCAGCAGCCAAGGGACAGGGCAGAAGAATGAAAAACTGTTTTTT.

This clonotype was detected ten times or more. V and J are TRBV5-5 and TRBJ2-1; D is unresolved. Germline CDR1 SGHKS, CDR2 YYEKEE (reference sequence). The CDR3 spans 15 residues. V lost 1 base and J lost 4, with 12 bases in between. CDR3: CASSLSRVFYNEQFF. In nucleotides, the CDR3 is TGTGCCAGCAGCTTGTCTCGGGTTTTTTACAATGAGCAGTTCTTC.

This clonotype was found many times. V usage is TRBV4-3 and J usage is TRBJ2-6; TRBD1 or TRBD2 may be the D gene (6 bases each). The CDR3 consists of 20 residues. CDR1 and CDR2 from the germline V gene are LGHNA and YSLEER. The V end lost 0 bases, the J end lost 2 bases, and 20 bases lay between the germline ends. The CDR3 sequence: CASSQDPAGGAGPGANVLTF. CDR3 coding DNA: TGCGCCAGCAGCCAAGATCCGGCCGGGGGCGCCGGACCTGGGGCCAACGTCCTGACTTTC.

This clonotype was picked up many times. The chain has TRBV9 and TRBJ2-1, with D unresolved. This CDR3 is 14 amino acids long. In germline, CDR1 is SGDLS, CDR2 YYNGEE. The germline V and J ends were trimmed by 0 bases and 6 bases, with 10 bases remaining between them. This CDR3 reads CASSVDYLLNEQFF. The DNA of the CDR3 is TGTGCCAGCAGCGTAGACTACCTCCTCAATGAGCAGTTCTTC.

The table lists this clonotype with many counts. The chain carries TRBV10-3 and TRBJ2-7; D unclear. The CDR3 has 16 amino acids. Looked up from germline, CDR1 is ENHRY and CDR2 is SYGVKD. Trimming pared 0 bases from V and 0 bases from J, leaving 12 bases between. Here the CDR3 DNA reads TGTGCCATCAGTGAGTCGGTGCAGGTTAGCTCCTACGAGCAGTACTTC. Its translation: CAISESVQVSSYEQYF.

In its sample, this clonotype was seen many times. V gene TRBV14 combines with J gene TRBJ2-7, with D unclear. The CDR3 sequence is 14 residues long. Germline V gives CDR1 SGHDN, CDR2 FVKESK. The germline V and J ends were trimmed by 0 bases and 2 bases, with 8 bases remaining between them. The CDR3 DNA reads TGTGCCAGCAGCCAAGAATTCGCCCCCTACGAGCAGTACTTC. It specifies CASSQEFAPYEQYF.

This clonotype was seen ten or more times. The chain recombines TRBV5-1 with TRBJ2-1, with TRBD2 matching over 11 bases. Germline assignment: CDR1 SGHRS and CDR2 YFSETQ. The CDR3 is 19 residues long. V dropped 0 bases and J dropped 6; count of bases not matched to a gene: 14. The CDR3 loop is CASSLDGLAGGPRGNEQFF. As DNA, the CDR3 is TGCGCCAGCAGCTTGGATGGGCTAGCGGGAGGCCCCCGAGGCAATGAGCAGTTCTTC.

This clonotype was observed many times. The chain combines TRBV7-9 with TRBJ2-1; 9 bases are shared with TRBD1. This CDR3 is built from 15 residues. The germline gives CDR1 SEHNR, CDR2 FQNEAQ (reference sequence). J lost 7 bases, V lost 5 bases, and 9 bases had no gene match. CDR3 residues: CASSVPWDRENEQFF. The DNA of the CDR3 is TGTGCCAGCAGCGTACCATGGGACAGGGAGAATGAGCAGTTCTTC. The whole variable domain, filled in from reference TRBV7-9 and TRBJ2-1, reads DTGVSQNPRHKITKRGQNVTFRCDPISEHNRLYWYRQTLGQGPEFLTYFQNEAQLEKSRLLSDRFSAERPKGSFSTLEIQRTEQGDSAMYLCASSVPWDRENEQFFGPGTRLTVL.

This clonotype was counted at least ten times. This sequence joins TRBV12-3 or TRBV12-4 and TRBJ2-7; D remains ambiguous. The CDR3 runs 14 residues. The V end lost 0 bases, the J end lost 2 bases, and 8 bases lay between the germline ends. CDR3 in DNA: TGTGCCAGCAGTTTAGCGGGAATGGCCTACGAGCAGTACTTC. It codes for CASSLAGMAYEQYF.

This clonotype was found many times. This rearrangement joins TRBV7-9 to TRBJ1-6, with D hard to call. CDR1 and CDR2 (germline): SEHNR, FQNEAQ (reference sequence). Trimming took off 1 base at V and 10 bases at J, with 11 bases between the two ends. This CDR3 has 14 residues. DNA of the CDR3: TGTGCCAGCAGCTTAGTAGCGCAGCTATCACCCCTCCACTTT. This sequence encodes CASSLVAQLSPLHF. Full variable domain (missing parts from reference TRBV7-9 and TRBJ1-6): DTGVSQNPRHKITKRGQNVTFRCDPISEHNRLYWYRQTLGQGPEFLTYFQNEAQLEKSRLLSDRFSAERPKGSFSTLEIQRTEQGDSAMYLCASSLVAQLSPLHFGNGTRLTVT.

This clonotype was detected ten times or more. This chain connects TRBV7-2 to TRBJ2-7; the D gene is possibly TRBD1 (6 bases). CDR1 is SGHTA and CDR2 is FQGNSA in the germline V gene. The CDR3 runs to 14 residues. V was clipped by 0 bases and J by 2 bases, with 8 bases between them. The CDR3 is CASSLAGHTYEQYF. As DNA, the CDR3 is TGTGCCAGCAGCTTAGCGGGACACACCTACGAGCAGTACTTC.

This clonotype came up many times. V is TRBV4-1 and J is TRBJ2-7; the match to TRBD1 covers 10 bases. This CDR3 has 14 residues. CDR1 MGHRA and CDR2 YSYEKL come from the germline V gene. V lost 1 base and J lost 6; bases outside the gene matches: 3. The CDR3 protein is CASSQGGQGTEQYF. The CDR3 DNA reads as TGCGCCAGCAGCCAAGGGGGACAGGGGACCGAGCAGTACTTC.

This clonotype was counted many times. V and J are TRBV15 and TRBJ2-4; D is perhaps TRBD1 or TRBD2 (5 bases each). This CDR3 spans 16 amino acids. Germline V gene sequence: CDR1 LNHNV, CDR2 YYDKDF (reference sequence). V lost 5 bases and J 4 bases, leaving 18 bases between the germline ends. The CDR3 loop is CATSQRGWQGKNIQYF. The CDR3, as DNA: TGTGCCACCAGCCAAAGAGGGTGGCAGGGAAAAAACATTCAGTACTTC.

This clonotype was observed at least ten times. The J gene is TRBJ2-2, the V gene TRBV5-1; 7 positions match TRBD2. The length of the CDR3 is 15 residues. With 3 bases clipped from V and 5 bases from J, the junction kept 7 bases outside the gene matches. Per the germline V gene, CDR1 is SGHRS and CDR2 is YFSETQ. The DNA for the CDR3 is TGCGCCAGCAGCTCCTTAGCGGGCATGACCGGGGAGCTGTTTTTT. This sequence encodes CASSSLAGMTGELFF.

This clonotype was detected ten times or more. This sequence joins TRBV20-1 and TRBJ2-3; weak D call: TRBD2 (7 bases). This CDR3 has 13 residues. Trimming pared 6 bases from V and 4 bases from J, leaving 14 bases between. Germline V CDR1 and CDR2: DFQATT, SNEGSKA (reference sequence). CDR3 nucleotides: TGCAGTGCAGATGAGGGGGGGGCAGATACGCAGTATTTT. Translating gives CSADEGGADTQYF.

This clonotype was observed many times. The chain has TRBV7-9 and TRBJ2-7; 7 positions match TRBD2. This CDR3 contains 15 residues. V shed 1 base and J 2 bases; nucleotides not matched to a gene: 5. In germline, CDR1 is SEHNR, CDR2 FQNEAQ (reference sequence). The CDR3 DNA sequence: TGTGCCAGCAGCTTAGTACTAGCGTACACCTACGAGCAGTACTTC. Translated, it gives CASSLVLAYTYEQYF.

This clonotype was seen at least ten times. The chain's CDR3 is CASGGTGDPPLYF. CDR3 DNA: TGTGCCAGCGGTGGGACAGGGGATCCCCCCTTGTATTTT. J is TRBJ1-3 and V is TRBV7-6; 10 bases match TRBD1. This CDR3 region has 13 residues. V shed 8 bases and J 16 bases; nucleotides not matched to a gene: 14. Germline CDR1 and CDR2: SGHVS and FNYEAQ. Combining the CDR3 with reference TRBV7-6 and TRBJ1-3 gives the whole variable domain GAGVSQSPRYKVTKRGQDVALRCDPISGHVSLYWYRQALGQGPEFLTYFNYEAQQDKSGLPNDRFSAERPEGSISTLTIQRTEQRDSAMYRCASGGTGDPPLYFGEGSWLTVV.

This clonotype came up many times. CDR3 sequence: CASSIIGSGGVGTGELFF. CDR3 DNA: TGTGCCAGCAGCATTATTGGGTCGGGCGGGGTGGGCACCGGGGAGCTGTTTTTT. The chain has TRBV21-1 and TRBJ2-2; the D segment call TRBD2 is taken from the table without a DNA check. TRBV21-1 is noted as a pseudogene. The CDR3 loop spans 18 amino acids.

This clonotype was picked up many times. The rearrangement joins TRBV24-1 to TRBJ2-4; no firm D call. CDR1 is KGHDR and CDR2 is SFDVKD in the germline V gene. V lost 4 bases and J lost 9, with 15 bases in between. The CDR3 sequence is 14 residues long. The CDR3 reads CATSDRAPDPIQYF. CDR3 DNA sequence: TGTGCCACCAGTGACCGAGCCCCGGACCCCATTCAGTACTTC.

This clonotype was found many times. The chain combines TRBV7-2 with TRBJ1-5; 8 nucleotides match TRBD1. The CDR3 totals 15 residues. V was pared by 5 bases and J by 7 bases, with 10 bases of the junction left unmatched. CDR1 and CDR2 (germline): SGHTA, FQGNSA. CDR3 protein: CASSQPSGGRQPQHF. CDR3 coding DNA: TGTGCCAGCAGCCAACCTTCAGGGGGCCGGCAGCCCCAGCATTTT. Together with reference TRBV7-2 and TRBJ1-5, the CDR3 gives the full variable domain: GAGVSQSPSNKVTEKGKDVELRCDPISGHTALYWYRQSLGQGLEFLIYFQGNSAPDKSGLPSDRFSAERTGGSVSTLTIQRTQQEDSAVYLCASSQPSGGRQPQHFGDGTRLSIL.

There are many counts of this clonotype. V usage is TRBV7-9 and J usage is TRBJ2-1; 7 bases agree with TRBD2. The V and J ends lost 2 bases and 1 base, in that order; junction bases with no gene match: 5. In germline, CDR1 is SEHNR, CDR2 FQNEAQ (reference sequence). This CDR3 comprises 16 residues. CDR3 loop: CASSLYAGASYNEQFF. CDR3 sequence (DNA): TGTGCCAGCAGCTTATACGCGGGAGCTTCCTACAATGAGCAGTTCTTC. The full variable domain, its missing parts supplied by reference TRBV7-9 and TRBJ2-1, is DTGVSQNPRHKITKRGQNVTFRCDPISEHNRLYWYRQTLGQGPEFLTYFQNEAQLEKSRLLSDRFSAERPKGSFSTLEIQRTEQGDSAMYLCASSLYAGASYNEQFFGPGTRLTVL.